This note documents a single T cell receptor (beta chain) sequence. At least ten counts were recorded for this clone. The antigen it binds to is not known. One base away there is no much larger clone; base qualities are not given. This sample was included in a study of cytomegalovirus exposure and HLA in healthy donors (dated by TCRdb to 2016 to 2017). For context, the study as a whole: In an earlier analysis of some 550 of the donors, roughly 300 Gb of sequence data and about 110 million unique TCR beta sequences from roughly 200 million T cells were reported. Using immunosequencing, the study profiled T cell repertoires from about 620 subjects and related those repertoires to cytomegalovirus serostatus. About 310 gigabases of sequencing data and tens of millions of unique TCR sequences were included in an early release covering roughly 600 HLA-typed donors. Typing coverage varied by locus: roughly 620-640 donors for A, B, C, DRB1 and DQB1; about 520 for DQA1; some 610 for DPA1; under 490 for DPB1. Among the approximately 400 genotyped donors, around 81% belonged to the genetic ancestry cluster associated with self-reported Caucasian donors. An earlier analysis of 587 of the donors used high-throughput TCR beta sequencing to judge whether each TCR beta V gene segment behaved as functional or pseudogenic. Alongside the repertoire data, information on donor age, sex, ethnicity and CMV serostatus was compiled. All discovery cohort repertoires had been generated on a single sequencing platform. Five DR-DQ haplotypes were handled as single units for association and clustering because linkage in the cohort was strong. Besides the first cohort of 666 subjects, a separate validation cohort made up of 120 different subjects was used. To predict cytomegalovirus infection status, the study brought together high-throughput TCR immunosequencing, statistical association of individual TCRs with disease status, and machine learning. In the later analysis, no new phenotypic data were used to find candidate immune exposures; instead, reliance was placed on TCR beta sequences and their occurrence across donors. Class I and class II HLA loci were covered by the typing at four-digit resolution. The study was designed to test whether signatures of past pathogen exposure could be identified by cataloging public T cell receptors. On average, around 230,000 unique TCR beta nucleotide sequences were sequenced per donor among a few hundred genotyped donors of the cohort, with 15% to 20% of those sequences being non-productive. A later analysis re-examined previously published TCR beta repertoires from 610 or so donors and added high-resolution HLA genotyping to investigate patterns of TCR occurrence. A later genetic analysis took genome-wide SNP genotypes for about 65% of the roughly 670 donors and used that subset as a discovery cohort. Results and caveats for the whole study, not just this receptor: The classifier was reported to diagnose cytomegalovirus status with high specificity and sensitivity in both the original and validation cohorts. CMV serostatus was the only immune exposure information available for the cohort. In a later analysis, the rate of TCR association differed among HLA loci, with DRB1 alleles having the most associated TCRs and HLA-C alleles having the fewest. The sequencing pipeline was judged likely to have produced a cluster of highly shared sequence variants as a technical artifact. An association between a missense DCLRE1C variant and V-gene and J-gene trimming of TCR beta chains was found in a later genetic analysis and replicated in an independent cohort. Most TCR sequences were observed very rarely across donors, whereas some public TCRs were present in many individuals. Linkage disequilibrium might explain the correlated functional status among segregating V segments, but an unknown experimental factor could not be ruled out. In an earlier analysis of about 600 of the donors, most TCR beta V segments appeared in productive rearrangements about 87% or about 30% of the time, broadly matching IMGT annotations. The study listed approximately 160 TCR beta chains as associated with cytomegalovirus. Several of the top co-occurrence clusters appeared to be linked to parvovirus B19, influenza, CMV and Epstein-Barr virus, according to a later analysis. Because counts were too low, about 18 rarely observed V segments, including chromosome 9 orphons, were left out of the earlier analysis of 587 of the donors. Because HLA typing was unavailable for some donors at each locus, only the typed subset was used in association tests. A later analysis found that HLA-associated TCR beta chains were more clonally expanded and had lower generation probabilities than equally common non-associated chains. According to the authors, the approach could potentially be generalized to other disease states and immunological phenotypes. This cohort had only TCR beta chains sequenced, and the lack of alpha or paired-chain data limited which features could be detected. Compared with the roughly 670-donor mean, donors in an Asian-associated ancestry cluster had fewer N-insertions in productive TCRs, according to a later genetic analysis. Roughly uniform sequencing depth across donors was assumed in presence/absence analyses, although this assumption may not hold. The 87-base-pair reads could not distinguish some IMGT-functional V segments, including TRBV6-2 and TRBV6-3, so those segments were excluded. In a later analysis, most CMV-associated TCR beta chains were found to appear HLA-restricted, with HLA associations seemingly driven largely by CMV exposure. When HLA alleles, especially DR and DQ, strongly co-occurred, attributing TCR associations to individual alleles was difficult. A further reported finding was that TCR beta sequences accurately predicted the HLA-A and HLA-B alleles for most subjects in the first cohort. In vitro tests confirmed that a few of the cytomegalovirus-associated TCR beta chains recognize cytomegalovirus antigens. Specific HLA alleles were associated with roughly 17,000 TCR beta sequences at a false discovery rate of 0.05 in a later analysis.

The cohort consisted of 666 healthy bone marrow donors. At the time of sampling, every cohort member was nominally healthy, though immune exposures that went unrecorded were likely present. The donor tested CMV seronegative, placing the donor among the 300 to 450 seronegative members of the cohort. A peripheral blood sample was collected from each donor, and TCR beta sequencing was performed on peripheral blood mononuclear cells. Genomic DNA extraction from the blood cell samples was performed with the Qiagen DNeasy Blood Extraction Kit. The germline V gene (reference sequence) yields SGHNT for CDR1 and YYREEE for CDR2. The CDR3 runs 13 residues from the cysteine to the phenylalanine. The entry retains the CDR3 DNA only, 39 bases that are in frame from base 1. The germline ends are 7 bases apart after V is trimmed by 3 bases and J by 1 base. Libraries were constructed by the immunoSEQ multiplex PCR assay. The multiplex PCR relied on a mix of 60 forward primers for TCR Vbeta segments and 13 reverse primers for TCR Jbeta segments. The CDR3 region of rearranged TCR beta genes was amplified from genomic DNA by a multiplex PCR assay. Amplified TCR beta libraries were sequenced as 87-base-pair reads on the Illumina HiSeq System. Per the source publication's procedure: In a later analysis, around 80 million unique TCR beta chains were counted across the roughly 670 repertoires, and approximately 11 million of these chains were shared by at least two donors. A nearest-neighbor algorithm error-corrected the raw reads and collapsed the reads into unique sequences, merging closely related sequences to remove PCR and sequencing errors. Alignment of CDR3 sequences to IMGT reference sequences was used to assign V, D and J gene segments. For a sequence to be retained, a match of at least six nucleotides was required to both a V gene segment and a J gene segment. A rearrangement counted as productive if the CDR3 had no stop codons and remained in frame with V and J, and every other rearrangement counted as non-productive. CDR3 was defined by IMGT convention, running from the second conserved V-encoded cysteine to the conserved J-encoded phenylalanine. The earlier analysis of 500 to 600 of the donors excluded sequences that lacked an unambiguous match to a single V gene segment. An earlier analysis of fewer than 650 of the donors classified V segments as functional when productive rearrangements were above 56.7% and as segregating when the standard deviation between donors was above 5%. A statistical classification framework was built to diagnose cytomegalovirus status from the catalog of TCR beta chain sequences. In a later analysis, TCR nucleotide sequences were compared against IMGT/GENE-DB human TR gene sequences so that V and J genes could be assigned. Using the TCRdist pipeline, a later analysis assigned CDR3 sequences along with most-parsimonious VDJ recombination scenarios. In a later analysis, each TCR beta chain was defined by its CDR3 amino acid sequence together with its V-gene family, and reads lacking a unique V-gene family were excluded. As a way to deal with suspected cross-contamination and a sequencing artifact, a later analysis dropped under 600 nucleotide sequences that were highly shared and had low generation probability. In a later analysis, a clonal expansion index for each public chain was calculated from normalized within-repertoire ranks of inferred template counts. Generation probabilities in a later analysis came from a VDJ recombination model fitted to out-of-frame rearrangements, and those results were checked against IGoR. In a later analysis, TCR-TCR, TCR-HLA and TCR-CMV co-occurrence was scored with hypergeometric tests, and a repertoire-size bias correction was applied to TCR pairs. False discovery rates were estimated in a later analysis by permuting HLA or CMV assignments 20 times. A later analysis grouped co-occurring TCRs with DBSCAN, adding TCRdist sequence similarity when clustering within HLA-allele-positive subsets. Co-occurrence clustering excluded repertoires with fewer than 30,000 or more than 120,000 public chains, plus five with anomalous nucleotide sharing. In its TCRdb copy, this immuneACCESS table keeps in-frame sequences only and misses some clones. Where compared with another copy, unresolved V genes explain less than half of these, and the others have no known cause. That table supplies the V and J calls and clone size; D and trimming were determined from the DNA. In this sample the table shows more than 150,000 clones, 76% of which occur a single time. The top ten clonotypes cover 1.5% to 2% of the sample.

The TCR originated in a young man in good health and CMV-seronegative. Material for sequencing was PBMCs. The rearrangement joined TRBV5-4 to TRBJ1-1; TRBD1 is a possible D gene, resting on 6 matching bases. The CDR3 protein sequence reads: CASSSTGNTEAFF. Here is the DNA: TGTGCCAGCAGCTCGACAGGGAACACTGAAGCTTTCTTT.